These 9 T cell receptor beta chains originate from one sample sequenced in a study of T cells in pancreatic ductal adenocarcinoma. This table comes from immunoSEQ multiplex PCR, and its TCRdb copy is limited to in-frame clones, with some not included. The repertoire has around 16,000 clones, under 95% of them found once; the top ten carry about 15%. The selected patients with pancreatic ductal adenocarcinoma had surgery but no neoadjuvant therapy. Source material: PBMCs. These receptor sequences come from a human donor with pancreatic ductal adenocarcinoma.

V is TRBV9 and J is TRBJ1-1; possibly TRBD1 for D (6 bases). Trimming stripped 0 bases from V and 0 bases from J, with 15 bases between. CDR1 is SGDLS, CDR2 YYNGEE, per germline. This CDR3 region has 17 residues. The CDR3 loop reads CASSVADGQIMNTEAFF. The CDR3 DNA reads as TGTGCCAGCAGCGTAGCGGATGGACAGATCATGAACACTGAAGCTTTCTTT.

V is TRBV5-1 and J is TRBJ2-3; TRBD1 matches 9 bases. V shed 0 bases, J shed 5 bases, and the junction held 10 bases outside the gene matches. From germline, CDR1 is SGHRS and CDR2 YFSETQ. This CDR3 has 17 residues. CDR3 DNA: TGCGCCAGCAGCTTGGCCGGAGGGACAGGGTTGGTAGATACGCAGTATTTT. Translation: CASSLAGGTGLVDTQYF.

The rearrangement joins TRBV2 to TRBJ1-6; no reliable D call. Trimming took 1 base from V and 10 from J, leaving 14 bases between them. There are 15 residues in the CDR3. Germline loops: CDR1 SNHLY, CDR2 FYNNEI. Here the CDR3 DNA reads TGTGCCAGCAGTGAAGACAGCGCTACGAGATCACCCCTCCACTTT. Protein product: CASSEDSATRSPLHF.

This rearrangement joins TRBV5-1 to TRBJ2-7; 7 bases fit TRBD1. Germline assignment: CDR1 SGHRS and CDR2 YFSETQ. V lost 4 bases to trimming and J lost 6 bases; unmatched junction nucleotides: 7. This CDR3 has 13 amino acids. For the CDR3, the DNA is TGCGCCAGCAGCGGGGACAGTTTTCGCGAGCAGTACTTC. This gives the protein CASSGDSFREQYF.

The chain is built from TRBV11-2 and TRBJ1-1; TRBD1 might be the D (5 bases). The CDR3 consists of 13 residues. V was trimmed by 2 bases and J by 7 bases, leaving 11 bases between them. Germline loops: CDR1 SGHAT, CDR2 FQNNGV. The CDR3 loop is CASSLPRDDEAFF. The CDR3 DNA reads as TGTGCCAGCAGCTTACCCCGGGACGATGAAGCTTTCTTT. The full variable domain, rest sourced from reference TRBV11-2 and TRBJ1-1, is EAGVAQSPRYKIIEKRQSVAFWCNPISGHATLYWYQQILGQGPKLLIQFQNNGVVDDSQLPKDRFSAERLKGVDSTLKIQPAKLEDSAVYLCASSLPRDDEAFFGQGTRLTVV.

The V call is TRBV5-1, the J call TRBJ1-1, with a tentative D call TRBD1 (6 bases). The germline CDR1 and CDR2 sequences are SGHRS and YFSETQ. The germline V and J ends were trimmed by 0 bases and 5 bases, with 17 bases remaining between them. The CDR3 has 16 residues. As DNA, the CDR3 is TGCGCCAGCAGCTTGGCCGGAAGAGGGGGATCGACTGAAGCTTTCTTT. Its protein product is CASSLAGRGGSTEAFF.

The V and J genes are TRBV5-1 and TRBJ2-5; D is undetermined. CDR3 size: 13 residues. The V gene lost 2 bases and the J gene lost 1 base, with 6 bases spanning the gap. Germline V lookup: CDR1 SGHRS, CDR2 YFSETQ. DNA of the CDR3: TGCGCCAGCAGCTTTGATTCCCAAGAGACCCAGTACTTC. This encodes CASSFDSQETQYF.

The chain has TRBV18 and TRBJ1-4, with D maybe TRBD1 (6 bases). Germline lookup yields CDR1 KGHSH and CDR2 LQKENI. CDR3 length: 15 residues. V lost 0 bases and J lost 7, with 12 bases in between. The CDR3 spells CASSPPGGRSEKLFF. DNA of the CDR3: TGTGCCAGCTCACCACCGGGGGGGCGTTCTGAAAAACTGTTTTTT.

The chain employs TRBV28 and TRBJ1-5, with D uncertain. The CDR3 is 13 amino acids. Looked up from germline, CDR1 is MDHEN and CDR2 is SYDVKM. V lost 4 bases to trimming and J lost 7 bases, with 11 bases between them. The CDR3 sequence is CASSSSGIQPQHF. The CDR3 DNA is TGTGCCAGCAGTTCCTCCGGAATCCAGCCCCAGCATTTT.